This T cell receptor beta chain was captured in a study of blood T cell repertoires in COVID-19. At the level of the study: T cells, B-cell-depleted T cells, or PBMCs supplied cDNA or gDNA.

J gave up 11 bases and V 4 bases, and 9 bases lay outside the gene matches. Germline lookup yields CDR1 ENHRY and CDR2 SYGVKD. The CDR3 length is 13 residues. Clinical histories supplied by participants themselves formed the basis of cohort assignment. Cohort 3 recovered donors had two negative PCRs, clearance, or symptom resolution. Clones were sequenced by immunoSEQ multiplex PCR, and TCRdb holds only the in-frame ones, with some missing. Of approximately 200,000 clones detected, 85% appear once; the ten largest clones hold about 17%. The sequence was obtained from a middle-aged man who had recovered from COVID-19. Source material: PBMCs or T cells enriched from blood (not recorded which). This chain joins TRBV10-3 and TRBJ1-1; 8 bases match TRBD1. CDR3 nucleotides: TGTGCCATCAGTGGGGGACAGGAAAAGGGGGCTTTCTTT. Protein sequence: CAISGGQEKGAFF.